The 32 T cell receptor beta chains listed next were all sequenced from one sample in a study of beta chain features in type 1 diabetes (dated by TCRdb to the late 2010s). To prepare the library, the immunoSEQ multiplex PCR assay was applied. All of the isolated RNA was reverse transcribed with the High Capacity cDNA Reverse Transcription Kit, so expressed TCRB transcripts were sequenced. TCRdb limited this immuneACCESS table to in-frame rearrangements with V and J called. A share of clones is missing; checked studies link under half to unresolved V genes, and the rest is unexplained. The sample table lists fewer than 450,000 clones, approximately 12% of them with a count of one. The ten largest clones take up roughly 0.015% of the sample. These receptors have no identified antigens. Study-wide findings and limitations: In all four CD4+ subsets, TCRB CDR3 length was moderately but significantly shorter in type 1 diabetes patients.

The sequenced sample consisted of naive CD4+ T cells from blood. Interpreted using the paper, the cell subset or site label stands for: true naive CD4+ T cells. The receptor source for this set is a woman aged 18-29 years with type 1 diabetes.

The chain couples TRBV29-1 to TRBJ2-3, with D maybe TRBD1 (5 bases). Trimming pared 3 bases from V and 3 bases from J, leaving 22 bases between. The CDR3 loop spans 17 amino acids. Germline V gene data show CDR1 as SQVTM and CDR2 as ANQGSEA. In nucleotides, the CDR3 is TGCAGCGTTGATATTGGTCAGGGAAGGGTTAGAACAGATACGCAGTATTTT. Encoded protein: CSVDIGQGRVRTDTQYF.

The chain combines TRBV7-2 with TRBJ2-3; perhaps TRBD1 as D (6 bases). Trimming pared 2 bases from V and 6 bases from J, leaving 15 bases between. The CDR3 totals 15 residues. Germline CDR1 SGHTA, CDR2 FQGNSA. The CDR3 region has the DNA TGTGCCAGCAGCTTACTTGGACAGTCTGGGGATACGCAGTATTTT. This sequence encodes CASSLLGQSGDTQYF.

This chain joins TRBV7-2 and TRBJ2-1, with TRBD2 matching 9 bases. This CDR3 is 16 amino acids long. The germline V gene has CDR1 SGHTA and CDR2 FQGNSA. V shed 5 bases, J shed 6 bases, and the junction held 11 bases outside the gene matches. CDR3 sequence (DNA): TGTGCCAGCAGCCCCTTTAGCGGGAGCCAGGGCAATGAGCAGTTCTTC. This gives the protein CASSPFSGSQGNEQFF.

This clone was seen a few times. J is TRBJ1-2 and V is TRBV28; the D gene is possibly TRBD1 (6 bases). This CDR3 has 14 amino acids. V was clipped by 7 bases and J by 8 bases, with 20 bases between them. CDR1 is MDHEN and CDR2 is SYDVKM in the germline V gene. This chain's CDR3 is CASKGEKDYSGYTF. In nucleotides, the CDR3 is TGTGCCAGCAAGGGGGAGAAGGATTATTCCGGCTACACCTTC.

The chain links TRBV4-3 to TRBJ2-5, with D maybe TRBD2 (7 bases). Trimming pared 0 bases from V and 1 base from J, leaving 9 bases between. This CDR3 spans 15 amino acids. From germline, CDR1 is LGHNA and CDR2 YSLEER. This CDR3 reads CASSQEGGAQETQYF. For the CDR3, the DNA is TGCGCCAGCAGCCAAGAAGGGGGGGCCCAAGAGACCCAGTACTTC.

The J gene is TRBJ1-2, the V gene TRBV18, with no clear D. This CDR3 has 13 residues. V dropped 3 bases and J dropped 1 base, with 6 bases sitting between them. Germline values: CDR1 KGHSH, CDR2 LQKENI. CDR3 sequence: CASSPADNYGYTF. CDR3 nucleotide sequence: TGTGCCAGCTCACCGGCGGATAACTATGGCTACACCTTC.

The chain employs TRBV7-8 and TRBJ2-7, with 8 bases that match TRBD2. The germline gives CDR1 SGHVS, CDR2 FQNEAQ. The CDR3 is 17 residues long. J lost 4 bases, V lost 2 bases, and 13 bases had no gene match. This chain's CDR3 is CASSLKLGSGSKYEQYV. The CDR3 DNA reads TGTGCCAGCAGCTTAAAATTGGGGAGCGGGAGTAAATACGAGCAGTACGTC.

This clone was detected a few times. Distinct nucleotide sequences in the sample also encode this CDR3. The gene calls are TRBV5-1 and TRBJ2-1, with 9 bases identical to TRBD2. Germline-derived CDR1 and CDR2 are SGHRS and YFSETQ. The CDR3 is 14 residues long. V lost 0 bases to trimming and J lost 7 bases; unmatched junction nucleotides: 2. CDR3 in amino acids: CASSLGLAVNEQFF. The CDR3 DNA follows: TGCGCCAGCAGCTTGGGACTAGCGGTGAATGAGCAGTTCTTC.

This clone was seen only a few times. V usage is TRBV18 and J usage is TRBJ1-1; D is unclear. Germline V gene data show CDR1 as KGHSH and CDR2 as LQKENI. V was trimmed by 3 bases and J by 6 bases, leaving 14 bases between them. This CDR3 is 14 amino acids long. CDR3 sequence: CASSPRARDSEAFF. The CDR3, as DNA: TGTGCCAGCTCACCGCGGGCGAGGGATTCTGAAGCTTTCTTT.

The V and J genes are TRBV2 and TRBJ1-1, with D perhaps TRBD1 (6 bases). This CDR3 contains 13 residues. Trimming removed 6 bases at V and 1 base at J, with 9 bases between. Per germline, CDR1 SNHLY and CDR2 FYNNEI. The CDR3 nucleotides are TGTGCCAGCAGAATGACAGGGAACACTGAAGCTTTCTTT. Its protein is CASRMTGNTEAFF.

This clone appeared a few times. This rearrangement joins TRBV7-9 to TRBJ1-5, with TRBD1 matching over 8 bases. V was pared by 5 bases and J by 0 bases, with 3 bases of the junction left unmatched. The CDR3 consists of 15 residues. Germline values: CDR1 SEHNR, CDR2 FQNEAQ (reference sequence). The CDR3 protein is CASSRTGYSNQPQHF. The CDR3 DNA reads as TGTGCCAGCAGCAGGACAGGGTATAGCAATCAGCCCCAGCATTTT. The variable domain in full, completed from reference TRBV7-9 and TRBJ1-5, reads DTGVSQNPRHKITKRGQNVTFRCDPISEHNRLYWYRQTLGQGPEFLTYFQNEAQLEKSRLLSDRFSAERPKGSFSTLEIQRTEQGDSAMYLCASSRTGYSNQPQHFGDGTRLSIL.

V and J are TRBV29-1 and TRBJ2-1, with D uncertain. Trimming cost V 4 bases and J 6 bases, with 13 bases left between them. This CDR3 has 13 amino acids. Germline CDR1 reads SQVTM; CDR2 reads ANQGSEA. CDR3 sequence reads: CSVVRGKGNEQFF. The CDR3 nucleotides read TGCAGCGTTGTACGAGGTAAAGGCAATGAGCAGTTCTTC.

This clone was detected a few times. The chain has TRBV30 and TRBJ2-3, with D possibly being TRBD2 (6 bases). The CDR3 has 15 residues. V lost 1 base, J lost 2 bases, and 13 bases lay in between. Germline V gives CDR1 GTSNPN, CDR2 SVGIG (reference sequence). This CDR3 reads CAWSGVAVATDTQYF. The CDR3 DNA sequence: TGTGCCTGGAGTGGGGTAGCGGTAGCCACAGATACGCAGTATTTT.

This clone occurred a few times. The gene calls are TRBV7-9 and TRBJ2-3; 11 bases map to TRBD2. This CDR3 has 16 amino acids. Per the germline V gene, CDR1 is SEHNR and CDR2 is FQNEAQ (reference sequence). V gave up 5 bases and J gave up 5 bases; unmatched junction bases: 9. The CDR3 bases are TGTGCCAGCAGCCCCGGAGGGACTAGCGGTGTAGATACGCAGTATTTT. Translated: CASSPGGTSGVDTQYF.

In this sample, this clone turned up a few times. The rearrangement uses TRBV15 and TRBJ1-1, with TRBD1 matching 7 bases. In germline, CDR1 is LNHNV, CDR2 YYDKDF (reference sequence). The J segment lost 2 bases and the V segment lost 0 bases, leaving 9 bases of the junction unmatched. The CDR3 is made up of 17 amino acids. The CDR3 bases are TGTGCCACCAGCAGAGATCACCGGGACAGCAGAAACACTGAAGCTTTCTTT. This sequence encodes CATSRDHRDSRNTEAFF.

This clone turned up a few times. The gene calls are TRBV7-9 and TRBJ2-1; D is possibly TRBD1 (5 bases). V dropped 0 bases and J dropped 6 bases, with 9 bases sitting between them. Looked up from germline, CDR1 is SEHNR and CDR2 is FQNEAQ (reference sequence). The CDR3 runs to 14 residues. CDR3 sequence: CASSLAGTGNEQFF. CDR3 coding DNA: TGTGCCAGCAGCTTAGCGGGAACAGGCAATGAGCAGTTCTTC.

This clone occurred a few times. The CDR3 spells CASSFFTRFASGRADEQFF. The CDR3 nucleotides read TGTGCCAGCAGCTTTTTCACTCGGTTTGCTAGCGGGAGGGCCGATGAGCAGTTCTTC. V and J are TRBV7-9 and TRBJ2-1; 12 nucleotides agree with TRBD2. V trimming: 3 bases; J trimming: 8 bases; junction bases outside the gene matches: 17. CDR1 and CDR2 (germline): SEHNR, FQNEAQ (reference sequence). The CDR3 runs to 19 residues.

The chain employs TRBV28 and TRBJ1-1, with 8 bases aligning to TRBD1. Per the germline V gene, CDR1 is MDHEN and CDR2 is SYDVKM. This CDR3 spans 16 amino acids. V shed 5 bases and J 3 bases; nucleotides not matched to a gene: 11. The CDR3 DNA sequence: TGTGCCAGCAGTCCTCCTCCAGGGGGCGGCGACACTGAAGCTTTCTTT. It translates to CASSPPPGGGDTEAFF.

There are a few counts of this clone. The V call is TRBV2, the J call TRBJ2-1; 7 bases fit TRBD2. Germline CDR1 and CDR2: SNHLY and FYNNEI. The CDR3 is 12 amino acids. The V segment lost 7 bases and the J segment 13 bases; nucleotides outside the gene matches: 10. CDR3 sequence: CASNGRAGTQFF. CDR3 nucleotide sequence: TGTGCCAGCAACGGACGAGCGGGGACCCAGTTCTTC.

This clone was recorded a few times. This chain joins TRBV6-1 and TRBJ2-7, with 9 bases fitting TRBD2. J was trimmed by 4 bases and V by 2 bases; bases with no gene match: 9. This CDR3 has 16 amino acids. Germline loops: CDR1 MNHNS, CDR2 SASEGT. DNA of the CDR3: TGTGCCAGCAGTGAACTAGCGGGACCTCCACCTTACGAGCAGTACGTC. Protein sequence: CASSELAGPPPYEQYV.

The table lists this clone with a few counts. The chain couples TRBV18 to TRBJ1-1; D remains ambiguous. Trimming removed 2 bases from V and 0 bases from J, with 13 bases in between. This CDR3 is built from 16 residues. Germline V gives CDR1 KGHSH, CDR2 LQKENI. Written as DNA, the CDR3 is TGTGCCAGCTCACCAGTAAGTACGAGGATGAACACTGAAGCTTTCTTT. It translates to CASSPVSTRMNTEAFF. Variable domain in full (rest from reference TRBV18 and TRBJ1-1): NAGVMQNPRHLVRRRGQEARLRCSPMKGHSHVYWYRQLPEEGLKFMVYLQKENIIDESGMPKERFSAEFPKEGPSILRIQQVVRGDSAAYFCASSPVSTRMNTEAFFGQGTRLTVV.

The chain links TRBV27 to TRBJ2-3, with a possible D match to TRBD2 (5 bases). This CDR3 spans 14 amino acids. Between the trimmed V and J ends, which lost 5 bases and 6 bases, there was a span of 15 bases. Germline lookup yields CDR1 MNHEY and CDR2 SMNVEV (reference sequence). In nucleotides, the CDR3 is TGTGCCAGCAGTCCAAGCGGTGCCCGGGATACGCAGTATTTT. Its translation: CASSPSGARDTQYF.

This clone was found a few times. V is TRBV7-3 and J is TRBJ2-1; 11 nucleotides agree with TRBD2. Trimming took 4 bases from V and 8 from J; bases not matched to a gene: 4. This CDR3 is built from 14 residues. The germline V gene has CDR1 SGHTA and CDR2 FQGTGA. The CDR3 sequence is CASSSTSGVYEQFF. CDR3 DNA: TGTGCCAGCAGCTCGACTAGCGGGGTCTATGAGCAGTTCTTC.

The V call is TRBV7-2, the J call TRBJ2-3; TRBD2 aligns across 10 bases. V was pared by 5 bases and J by 1 base, with 6 bases of the junction left unmatched. The CDR3 consists of 16 residues. Per the germline V gene, CDR1 is SGHTA and CDR2 is FQGNSA. DNA for the CDR3: TGTGCCAGCAGCCCCGGACTAGCGGAGGGCACAGATACGCAGTATTTT. Residues: CASSPGLAEGTDTQYF.

In this sample, this clone turned up a few times. CDR3 sequence (DNA): TGTGCCAGCAGCCCTCACGGGAAAAGCTACGAGCAGTACGTC. This sequence encodes CASSPHGKSYEQYV. The chain uses TRBV13 and TRBJ2-7; perhaps TRBD2 as D (5 bases). Germline CDR1 and CDR2: PRHDT and FYEKMQ (reference sequence). The length of the CDR3 is 14 residues. The ends were cut back, 5 bases at V and 3 bases at J, with 14 bases in the middle.

A few counts support this clone. The chain joins TRBV14 to TRBJ2-2; TRBD2 matches 12 bases. Germline V gives CDR1 SGHDN, CDR2 FVKESK. The CDR3 consists of 17 residues. Germline trimming cut 5 bases from V and 4 bases from J; bases unmatched to any gene: 8. CDR3 in amino acids: CASSVAASGRATGELFF. The CDR3 coding sequence is TGTGCCAGCAGCGTCGCCGCTAGCGGGAGGGCCACCGGGGAGCTGTTTTTT.

This clone was seen at least ten times. This chain joins TRBV7-9 and TRBJ2-1; tentatively, D is TRBD2 (5 bases). Germline V CDR1 and CDR2: SEHNR, FQNEAQ (reference sequence). V was pared by 11 bases and J by 9 bases, with 5 bases between. The CDR3 has 8 amino acids. CDR3 sequence: CAGSEQFF. DNA for the CDR3: TGTGCCGGGAGTGAGCAGTTCTTC.

This clone turned up a few times. V is TRBV18 and J is TRBJ2-2; TRBD1 aligns across 8 bases. The CDR3 runs to 16 residues. V was clipped by 8 bases and J by 6 bases; unmatched bases: 14. The germline gives CDR1 KGHSH, CDR2 LQKENI. CDR3 nucleotide sequence: TGTGCCAGCCCGCCCGGGACAGGTTTAAGGGCCGGGGAGCTGTTTTTT. Protein: CASPPGTGLRAGELFF.

The chain uses TRBV11-3 and TRBJ2-1; 14 bases match TRBD2. The CDR3 is made up of 19 amino acids. J gave up 6 bases and V 5 bases, and 15 bases lay outside the gene matches. Germline V gene sequence: CDR1 SGHNT, CDR2 YENEEA. CDR3 coding DNA: TGTGCCAGCAGCCTCAGGACTAGCGGGAGGAGGTTTCAGGCCAATGAGCAGTTCTTC. Protein: CASSLRTSGRRFQANEQFF.

The gene calls are TRBV29-1 and TRBJ1-2; D unresolved. This CDR3 comprises 13 residues. The germline CDR1 and CDR2 sequences are SQVTM and ANQGSEA. Trimming stripped 1 base from V and 8 bases from J, with 14 bases between. CDR3 sequence: CSVEVKGRRGYTF. For the CDR3, the DNA is TGCAGCGTTGAAGTGAAAGGGCGGAGGGGCTACACCTTC.

The chain recombines TRBV2 with TRBJ2-7; 11 bases are a match to TRBD2. There are 14 residues in the CDR3. The V gene end was trimmed by 8 bases and the J gene end by 4 bases; junction bases not matched to a gene: 7. Germline V gene data show CDR1 as SNHLY and CDR2 as FYNNEI. The CDR3 coding sequence is TGTGCCAGCCTAAGACTAGCGGGATCTTACGAGCAGTACGTC. It codes for CASLRLAGSYEQYV.

This clone was detected only a few times. The chain combines TRBV7-6 with TRBJ1-5; D ambiguous. The germline V and J ends were trimmed by 5 bases and 0 bases, with 5 bases remaining between them. CDR3 length equals 13 residues. Germline assignment: CDR1 SGHVS and CDR2 FNYEAQ. The CDR3 sequence: CASSRYSNQPQHF. The CDR3 DNA reads TGTGCCAGCAGCCGGTATAGCAATCAGCCCCAGCATTTT.